This T cell receptor beta chain was sequenced in a study of T-cell reconstitution after alpha-beta-depleted transplantation in children. This clonotype has just a few counts. There are 17 residues in the CDR3. Germline V gene sequence: CDR1 DFQATT, CDR2 SNEGSKA (reference sequence). Trimming shortened V by 3 bases and J by 0 bases, and 21 bases separated the two germline ends. Unique molecular identifiers were used in preparing the TCRbeta library. From the PCR reads, TCRdb called clonotypes with MiXCR, one entry per CDR3 protein. The table has approximately 510,000 distinct CDR3 sequences, approximately 20% seen once; the top ten hold 3% to 4%.

This specimen consisted of PBMCs from the stem cell graft donor, obtained from the stem cell graft. V usage is TRBV20-1 and J usage is TRBJ2-7, with D perhaps matching TRBD1 (6 bases). The receptor was derived from a human donor who donated a stem cell graft to a child with acute lymphoblastic leukemia. The CDR3 spells CSARLQGVEALSYEQYF. DNA of the CDR3: TGCAGTGCTAGGTTACAGGGAGTCGAGGCCCTCTCCTACGAGCAGTACTTC.